The 5 T cell receptor beta chains listed next were all sequenced from one sample in a study of T cells after yellow fever vaccination. One entry per CDR3 protein, called by TCRdb with MiXCR from the 5' RACE reads. The data contain nearly 70,000 distinct CDR3 sequences, around 7% of them singletons. The sequences come from CD8+ T cells sorted from PBMCs, collected around 45 days after the first yellow fever vaccination. These receptors all come from a man aged 18-30 years who received the YFV17D yellow fever vaccine.

This clonotype was seen repeatedly, ten times or more. CDR3: CASSLYQGAANIQYF. The CDR3, as DNA: TGTGCCAGCAGTTTATACCAGGGCGCGGCAAACATTCAGTACTTC. V gene TRBV27 combines with J gene TRBJ2-4; D may be TRBD1 (5 bases). CDR3 size: 15 residues. V lost 1 base and J 6 bases, leaving 13 bases between the germline ends. The V gene's germline CDR1 is MNHEY and CDR2 SMNVEV (reference sequence).

The chain uses TRBV7-6 and TRBJ1-4; D is unclear. The CDR3 is 15 residues long. V lost 2 bases to trimming and J lost 5 bases, with 12 bases between them. Germline values: CDR1 SGHVS, CDR2 FNYEAQ. The CDR3 reads CASSLLASRNEKLFF. The CDR3 nucleotides read TGTGCCAGCAGCTTATTGGCTTCCCGGAATGAAAAACTGTTTTTT.

This clonotype came up many times. V gene TRBV10-3 combines with J gene TRBJ2-7, with 9 bases fitting TRBD1. V lost 4 bases, J lost 5 bases, and 9 bases stayed unmatched. Germline CDR1 ENHRY, CDR2 SYGVKD. The CDR3 has 15 residues. The CDR3 loop is CAISVTGQGGNEQYF. CDR3 DNA sequence: TGTGCCATCAGTGTCACGGGACAGGGTGGGAACGAGCAGTACTTC.

The genes are TRBV19 and TRBJ2-7; 7 bases line up with TRBD1. The J segment lost 1 base and the V segment lost 1 base, leaving 13 bases of the junction unmatched. CDR1 is LNHDA and CDR2 is SQIVND in the germline V gene (reference sequence). The CDR3 spans 18 residues. For the CDR3, the DNA is TGTGCCAGTAGTATAGCCCTACCAGACAGGGATTCGTCCTACGAGCAGTACTTC. The encoded protein is CASSIALPDRDSSYEQYF.

This clonotype was observed at least ten times. The chain recombines TRBV20-1 with TRBJ2-4; 7 bases match TRBD2. Germline CDR1 and CDR2: DFQATT and SNEGSKA (reference sequence). The CDR3 spans 15 residues. Trimming cost V 6 bases and J 0 bases; bases outside gene matches: 8. The CDR3 DNA follows: TGCAGTGCCCAGGGAGCGGGGCTAGCCAAAAACATTCAGTACTTC. Protein product: CSAQGAGLAKNIQYF.